What follows is one T cell receptor (beta chain) and its context. Its cognate antigen is unknown. Regarding time point: newly diagnosed GD, antithyroid drugs for less than 3 months. PBMCs were the source of the RNA used for TCR sequencing. The sample belongs to a study of regulatory T cells in long-lasting Graves disease. The CDR3 loop spans 14 amino acids. CDR1 and CDR2 (germline): LNHDA, SQIVND (reference sequence). V was clipped by 3 bases and J by 1 base, with 6 bases between them. Relying on iRepertoire HTBI primers and Arm-PCR of CDR3 regions, the team built TCR beta libraries. TCRdb reanalysed the multiplex PCR reads using MiXCR and keeps one entry per CDR3 protein. The data contain 500,000 or so distinct CDR3 sequences, around 15% of them singletons. Study-wide results and caveats: Persistent Graves' patients possessed reduced TCR diversity relative to recently diagnosed ones.

These records were also assigned to another study, of T cells in Graves' hyperthyroidism and ophthalmopathy.

The source of this sequence is a woman in her 50s with Graves disease. The V and J genes are TRBV19 and TRBJ2-2; no firm D call. Sequenced material: peripheral blood mononuclear cells (PBMCs), taken at new diagnosis, from a patient treated with antithyroid drugs. The CDR3 is CASSIRMNTGELFF. The CDR3 DNA sequence: TGTGCCAGTAGTATTAGGATGAACACCGGGGAGCTGTTTTTT.